This is a list of T cell receptor beta chains from one sample in a study of a mutant IDH1 vaccine in newly diagnosed glioma. These TCRs' antigens remain unknown. Some clones are missing from TCRdb's copy, which holds only in-frame ones; the method was immunoSEQ multiplex PCR. The sample holds 25,000 to 30,000 clones, around 80% seen once. The sequenced sample was PBMCs, obtained from a glioma patient whose treatment included an IDH1 peptide vaccine. The origin of the receptors is a man aged 35-49 years with glioma. Some clones in this sample may be carry-over from other donors' samples. The CDR3 runs from the conserved cysteine through the conserved F or W. Fields, in order: D gene, J gene, V gene, clone size, CDR3 length, CDR3 DNA, CDR3 protein. A D gene is named only where the DNA matches it firmly. Only part of the rows carry a size: once, few, many, or a class if the clone is expanded.

NA | TRBJ1-4 | TRBV4-1 | NA | 15 | TGCGCCAGCAGCCAAGAAGCCGGACTCTCGGTTAAACTGTTTTTT | CASSQEAGLSVKLFF
TRBD1 | TRBJ2-3 | TRBV7-9 | NA | 14 | TGTGCCAGCAGCTTGGGTCAGGGGGCAGATACGCAGTATTTT | CASSLGQGADTQYF
TRBD2 | TRBJ2-3 | TRBV6-1 | medium-sized | 16 | TGTGCCAGCAGTGAACTTAGCGGGGGGCCCACAGATACGCAGTATTTT | CASSELSGGPTDTQYF
NA | TRBJ2-1 | TRBV5-1 | few | 16 | TGCGCCAGCAGCTCGACCGGGTCACCTGGAGACAATGAGCAGTTCTTC | CASSSTGSPGDNEQFF
NA | TRBJ2-5 | TRBV6-4 | NA | 13 | TGTGCCAGCAGTACCGACAGACAAGAGACCCAGTACTTC | CASSTDRQETQYF
NA | TRBJ1-4 | TRBV19 | once | 14 | TGTGCCAGTAGTATCCGCACGGCGAATGAAAAACTGTTTTTT | CASSIRTANEKLFF
TRBD1 | TRBJ1-5 | TRBV7-2 | NA | 13 | TGTGCCAGCAGCCAGACAGGGACCCAGCCCCAGCATTTT | CASSQTGTQPQHF
NA | TRBJ1-5 | TRBV30 | NA | 13 | TGTGCCTGGAGGTCAGGGGTAAATCAGCCCCAGCATTTT | CAWRSGVNQPQHF
NA | TRBJ2-5 | TRBV5-6 | NA | 15 | TGTGCCAGCAGCTTGGGACCTACAGGGTTAGAGACCCAGTACTTC | CASSLGPTGLETQYF
NA | TRBJ2-5 | TRBV9 | NA | 14 | TGTGCCAGCAGCGTAGTAGGGTCCCAAGAGACCCAGTACTTC | CASSVVGSQETQYF
NA | TRBJ1-2 | TRBV11-2 | NA | 13 | TGTGCCAGCAGCCCGGACCTTAACTATGGCTACACCTTC | CASSPDLNYGYTF
NA | TRBJ2-1 | TRBV14 | NA | 13 | TGTGCCAGCAGCCGTTTCGTGGGCCAAGAGCAGTTCTTC | CASSRFVGQEQFF
NA | TRBJ1-3 | TRBV5-4 | NA | 12 | TGTGCCAGCAGCTTCTCTGGAAACACCATATATTTT | CASSFSGNTIYF